This T cell receptor (beta chain) was captured by sequencing in a study of blood T cell repertoires in COVID-19. About the research overall: COVID-19 samples, acute and convalescent, were from the United States, Italy and Spain. T cells, B-cell-depleted T cells, or PBMCs provided the cDNA or gDNA that served as material.

The V gene's germline CDR1 is MGHDK and CDR2 SYGVNS. V was cut by 1 base and J by 1 base, with 10 bases left in between. This CDR3 region has 15 residues. Authors' data handling: It was from reference gene primer amplification that nucleated cell counts were estimated. This table comes from immunoSEQ multiplex PCR, and its TCRdb copy is limited to in-frame clones, with some not included. V, J and clone size were drawn from that table, and D and trimming were deduced from the DNA. Counted here are around 19,000 clones, 87% occurring once; the ten biggest clones make up roughly 11%. The source of this sequence is a human donor in a cohort sampled during active COVID-19. The sequenced material came from peripheral blood. The chain employs TRBV25-1 and TRBJ1-1, with D possibly being TRBD1 (5 bases). DNA of the CDR3: TGTGCCAGCAGTGAATTGGGGCAGGGGAACACTGAAGCTTTCTTT. It translates to CASSELGQGNTEAFF.